Listed below are T cell receptor beta chains from one sample, sequenced in a study of OX40 agonist ivuxolimab in advanced cancers. Generated by immunoSEQ multiplex PCR, the TCRdb table keeps only in-frame clones and is missing some. Of about 90,000 clones listed, around 85% were seen once; the top ten hold 0.2% to 0.25%. The sequenced sample was CD4+ or CD8+ T cells sorted from blood, obtained in a trial of the OX40 agonist ivuxolimab. All receptors come from an adult with an advanced solid tumor such as melanoma, head and neck, liver or kidney cancer. CDR3s include the opening cysteine and the closing phenylalanine or tryptophan. D genes are given only for firm matches. The size of a clone is reported for some rows only, either as once, few or many, or as a class for expanded clones.

j_call d_call v_call clone_size cdr3_nt cdr3_aa
TRBJ2-1 TRBD2 TRBV6-1 - TGTGCCAGCAGCCCCGGACTAGTCGTCGGCAATGAGCAGTTCTTC CASSPGLVVGNEQFF
TRBJ2-5 - TRBV19 - TGTGCCAGTAGTATAGGCCCAGCGGATCACCGGGAGACCCAGTACTTC CASSIGPADHRETQYF
TRBJ1-1 - TRBV7-3 - TGTGCCAGCAGCGCCACCCTGAACACTGAAGCTTTCTTT CASSATLNTEAFF
TRBJ1-5 - TRBV27 - TGTGCCAGCAGTTTACCGTTGCGTTGGAAAAAGGGTGGCAATCAGCCCCAGCATTTT CASSLPLRWKKGGNQPQHF
TRBJ2-3 - TRBV9 - TGTGCCAGCAGCGTTCGGGGCGGGACCGTAGGCCGCACAGATACGCAGTATTTT CASSVRGGTVGRTDTQYF
TRBJ2-1 - TRBV2 - TGTGCCAGCAAGGGGGACGGCTACAATGAGCAGTTCTTC CASKGDGYNEQFF
TRBJ2-5 - TRBV6-5 - TGTGCCAGCAGTTATCATTTCAGGCTGGAGACCCAGTACTTC CASSYHFRLETQYF
TRBJ1-1 - TRBV5-1 - TGCGCCAGCAGCTTCCGGGTTGACACTGAAGCTTTCTTT CASSFRVDTEAFF
TRBJ2-1 - TRBV10-3 - TGTGCCATCAGGGAGGGACAGTTCGATGAGCAGTTCTTC CAIREGQFDEQFF
TRBJ2-7 - TRBV28 - TGTGCCAGCAGTTTATTTTGGGGTGAGCAGTACTTC CASSLFWGEQYF
TRBJ1-4 TRBD1 TRBV7-9 - TGTGCCAGCAGCTTAGATCAGGGGGTATTTGAAAAACTGTTTTTT CASSLDQGVFEKLFF
TRBJ1-4 - TRBV7-9 - TGTGCCAGCATTGGCCAGGGAAGCGAAAAACTGTTTTTT CASIGQGSEKLFF
TRBJ1-4 TRBD1 TRBV4-1 - TGCGCCAGCAGCCATCGTCAGGGGGGCAGTGAAAAACTGTTTTTT CASSHRQGGSEKLFF
TRBJ2-7 - TRBV7-2 once TGTGCCAGCAGCCTTGGGGCAGGGAGCTACGAGCAGTACTTC CASSLGAGSYEQYF
TRBJ2-1 TRBD1 TRBV23-1 - TGCGCCAGCAGTCAACCCCAGGGGGCGCATGGGAACAATGAGCAGTTCTTC CASSQPQGAHGNNEQFF
TRBJ1-3 - TRBV7-8 - TGTGCCAGCAGCCTCCCGCCAGGCTCTGGAAACACCATATATTTT CASSLPPGSGNTIYF
TRBJ2-1 TRBD2 TRBV7-3 - TGTGCCAGCAGCTTAACTGGGGCTAGCGGGGGGGCCCGCAATGAGCAGTTCTTC CASSLTGASGGARNEQFF
TRBJ2-7 - TRBV5-5 few TGTGCCAGCAGCTTGGCGCCCTACGAGCAGTACTTC CASSLAPYEQYF
TRBJ2-1 TRBD1 TRBV11-2 once TGTGCCAGCAGCTTAACCGGGGACAGGGGTTTGAGTCCGTTCTTC CASSLTGDRGLSPFF
TRBJ1-4 TRBD1 TRBV2 - TGTGCCAGCAGTCCGGACAGGAGTAATGAAAAACTGTTTTTT CASSPDRSNEKLFF
TRBJ2-3 TRBD2 TRBV27 - TGTGCCAGCAGGCTAGCGGGAGGGCCAGATACGCAGTATTTT CASRLAGGPDTQYF
TRBJ2-3 - TRBV7-2 once TGTGCCAGCAGCCGATCTAGCGTGACAGATACGCAGTATTTT CASSRSSVTDTQYF
TRBJ1-6 TRBD1 TRBV5-1 - TGCGCCAGCAGCTTTACAGGGGTAGGGAATTCACCCCTCCACTTT CASSFTGVGNSPLHF
TRBJ1-5 - TRBV7-8 - TGTGCCAGCAGCAGCCGGACGGATGGTAGCCAGCCCCAGCATTTT CASSSRTDGSQPQHF
TRBJ2-7 - TRBV15 - TGTGCCACCAGTAGAAGGCGTACCGGGGGCGAGCAGTACTTC CATSRRRTGGEQYF
TRBJ2-1 - TRBV7-9 - TGTGCCAGCAGCTTACAGCTGGGCAGTCCTAGCTCCTACAATGAGCAGTTCTTC CASSLQLGSPSSYNEQFF
TRBJ1-3 - TRBV5-1 - TGCGCCAGCAGCTTGGACGTCTCTGGAAACACCATATATTTT CASSLDVSGNTIYF
TRBJ2-7 TRBD2 TRBV30 - TGTGCCTGGACGGTACCGAGACTAGCGGGAGTCGAGCAGTACTTC CAWTVPRLAGVEQYF
TRBJ1-4 - TRBV15 once TGTGCCACCAGCAGAGAAGGGCACCGGGCGAATGAAAAACTGTTTTTT CATSREGHRANEKLFF
TRBJ1-6 TRBD1 TRBV28 - TGTGCCAGCAGTTTATGGGGGACAGGCAGGGCACCCCTCCACTTT CASSLWGTGRAPLHF
TRBJ1-5 - TRBV7-8 - TGTGCCAGCAGCTTAGAGGGGTTTCAGCCCCAGCATTTT CASSLEGFQPQHF
TRBJ2-2 TRBD2 TRBV11-3 - TGTGCCAGCAGCTTAGGGCTAGCGGAGAACACCGGGGAGCTGTTTTTT CASSLGLAENTGELFF
TRBJ1-5 TRBD1 TRBV6-5 - TGTGCCAGCAGTTCAGACAGGGGGCATCAGCCCCAGCATTTT CASSSDRGHQPQHF
TRBJ2-1 TRBD2 TRBV14 - TGTGCCAGCAGCCAAGATCGTGGCGGGAGATTTAACAATGAGCAGTTCTTC CASSQDRGGRFNNEQFF
TRBJ1-1 - TRBV28 - TGTGCCAGCAATGTGGGGGCTGAAGCTTTCTTT CASNVGAEAFF
TRBJ2-1 - TRBV29-1 - TGCAGCGTGAAGGGGGGGACTCAATCCTACAATGAGCAGTTCTTC CSVKGGTQSYNEQFF
TRBJ2-1 TRBD2 TRBV6-5 - TGTGCCACCATGGGGGCTAGCGGGAGCCATGAGCAGTTCTTC CATMGASGSHEQFF
TRBJ1-5 - TRBV5-8 - TGTGCCAGCAGCCCCCCCCATCAGCCCCAGCATTTT CASSPPHQPQHF
TRBJ1-4 - TRBV7-2 - TGTGCCAGCAGCGTCTTCTCCCAGGGACTTGGCGAAAAACTGTTTTTT CASSVFSQGLGEKLFF
TRBJ1-1 TRBD1 TRBV25-1 - TGTGCCAGCAGTGAATTGCGGACAGGAGGAGAAACTGAAGCTTTCTTT CASSELRTGGETEAFF
TRBJ1-2 - TRBV7-2 - TGTGCCAGCAGCTTAGGGACAGTCAATGGCTACACCTTC CASSLGTVNGYTF
TRBJ2-1 - TRBV11-2 - TGTGCCAGCAGCCCCCCGAGGGGGGGGTGGGATGAGCAGTTCTTC CASSPPRGGWDEQFF
TRBJ1-2 - TRBV6-6 - TGTGCCAGCAGTTACTCCCGGGGGGACTATGGCTACACCTTC CASSYSRGDYGYTF
TRBJ2-2 TRBD1 TRBV18 - TGTGCCAGCTCACCTCAGGGGGCTACGAACACCGGGGAGCTGTTTTTT CASSPQGATNTGELFF
TRBJ1-4 - TRBV19 - TGTGCCAGTAGTCCCTCCTTTACAGGGCGCGGGGCCAAACTGTTTTTT CASSPSFTGRGAKLFF
TRBJ2-7 - TRBV6-5 - TGTGCCAGCAAAACACTGGCGGCCGGGTCCTACGAGCAGTACTTC CASKTLAAGSYEQYF
TRBJ1-1 - TRBV29-1 - TGCAGCGTTGTCCGGTTGAACACTGAAGCTTTCTTT CSVVRLNTEAFF
TRBJ1-1 TRBD1 TRBV5-4 - TGTGCCAGCAGCTTAGGTGCAGGGGGCTACACTGAAGCTTTCTTT CASSLGAGGYTEAFF
TRBJ2-1 - TRBV7-3 few TGTGCCAGCAGCCCCGGAGGTCTAGCCTATGAGCAGTTCTTC CASSPGGLAYEQFF
TRBJ1-3 - TRBV28 - TGTGCCAGCAGTTCGACCGGGGTCTTTGGAAACACCATATATTTT CASSSTGVFGNTIYF
TRBJ2-6 - TRBV27 - TGTGCCAGCAGCCCCGCGTACAGGGCTGGGGCCAACGTCCTGACTTTC CASSPAYRAGANVLTF
TRBJ1-1 TRBD1 TRBV28 - TGTGCCAGCACCAAAGGGGGCAGGCGTGATGAAGCTTTCTTT CASTKGGRRDEAFF
TRBJ2-2 - TRBV11-2 - TGTGCCAGCAGCCCAGGCGCGACTCAACCGAGCACCGGGGAGCTGTTTTTT CASSPGATQPSTGELFF
TRBJ1-2 - TRBV4-1 - TGCGCCAGCAGCCAAGCGGAAGCCGGGGGGCTCTATGGCTACACCTTC CASSQAEAGGLYGYTF
TRBJ2-7 - TRBV6-4 - TGTGCCAGACCCCCCGTCCCCATCGAGCAGTACTTC CARPPVPIEQYF